This TCR beta chain originates from a study of control samples from healthy donors and cancer patients. TCRdb's copy holds only in-frame clones and misses some; the assay was immunoSEQ multiplex PCR. The sample has around 170,000 clones; around 88% are singletons. With 2 bases removed from V and 5 bases from J, the gap between germline ends came to 7 bases. Germline-derived CDR1 and CDR2 are MNHEY and SVGEGT. CDR3 length: 13 residues. This sequence joins TRBV6-2 or TRBV6-3 and TRBJ2-1, with a tentative D call TRBD2 (5 bases). Sequencing was done on a sample of blood. The sequence was obtained from a young woman in good health. CDR3 sequence: CASSYDYDNEQFF. The CDR3 DNA sequence: TGTGCCAGCAGTTACGACTACGACAATGAGCAGTTCTTC.